The 21 T cell receptor beta chains below were found in one sample sequenced in a study of blood T cell repertoires in COVID-19. The table came from immunoSEQ multiplex PCR; TCRdb's copy has only in-frame clones and leaves some out. The table has roughly 150,000 clones, roughly 85% seen once. Source material: peripheral blood. The receptors were gathered from a man over 45 with acute or convalescent COVID-19.

The gene calls are TRBV18 and TRBJ1-1, with D hard to call. CDR1 and CDR2 (germline): KGHSH, LQKENI. There are 14 residues in the CDR3. Trimming left V 5 bases short and J 1 base short, with 11 bases between. The CDR3 DNA is TGTGCCAGCTCAGAAGTCGCCGGGAACACTGAAGCTTTCTTT. It codes for CASSEVAGNTEAFF.

The chain has TRBV7-3 and TRBJ2-7; tentatively, D is TRBD2 (6 bases). The CDR3 extends over 13 amino acids. Germline loops: CDR1 SGHTA, CDR2 FQGTGA. Trimming took 6 bases from V and 2 from J, leaving 11 bases between them. The CDR3 DNA follows: TGTGCCAGCAGTCTAGCGCCAACCTACGAGCAGTACTTC. Protein sequence: CASSLAPTYEQYF.

About this clone itself: This sample includes further DNA sequences coding for the same CDR3. The CDR3 bases are TGTGCCAGCAGCCAAGGGGACAGGGGTAATCAGCCCCAGCATTTT. This encodes CASSQGDRGNQPQHF. V and J are TRBV3-1 (or the pseudogene TRBV3-2) and TRBJ1-5; TRBD1 agrees at 10 bases. Germline trimming cut 1 base from V and 4 bases from J; bases unmatched to any gene: 1. CDR1 is LGHDT and CDR2 is YNNKEL in the germline V gene (reference sequence). The CDR3 has 15 amino acids.

The genes are TRBV5-1 and TRBJ2-2; 8 bases map to TRBD2. This CDR3 is 17 amino acids long. V lost 0 bases and J lost 4; bases outside the gene matches: 8. From germline, CDR1 is SGHRS and CDR2 YFSETQ. The CDR3 is CASSLAGGGRSTGELFF. The CDR3 nucleotides are TGCGCCAGCAGCTTGGCCGGCGGGGGGCGTAGCACCGGGGAGCTGTTTTTT.

The chain is built from TRBV29-1 and TRBJ2-3; TRBD2 matches 14 bases. Germline CDR1 and CDR2: SQVTM and ANQGSEA. CDR3 length: 17 amino acids. V shed 7 bases and J 1 base; nucleotides not matched to a gene: 10. For the CDR3, the DNA is TGCAGCGCGGAGGGACTAGCGGGAGTGAAGGGCACAGATACGCAGTATTTT. It specifies CSAEGLAGVKGTDTQYF.

As DNA, the CDR3 is TGCGCCAGCAGCCAAGATCTTCTATCCGGGGATGAGCAGTACTTC. Protein sequence: CASSQDLLSGDEQYF. V is TRBV4-1 and J is TRBJ2-7, with a weak D call TRBD2 (5 bases). This CDR3 spans 15 amino acids. CDR1 MGHRA and CDR2 YSYEKL come from the germline V gene. Trimming stripped 0 bases from V and 7 bases from J, with 16 bases between.

V and J are TRBV10-2 and TRBJ1-3, with a tentative D call TRBD1 (6 bases). Germline V gene data show CDR1 as WSHSY and CDR2 as SAAADI. CDR3 size: 14 residues. Trimming removed 6 bases from V and 2 bases from J, with 11 bases in between. The DNA of the CDR3 is TGCGCCAGCAGCCATGGACAGCCTGGAAACACCATATATTTT. It specifies CASSHGQPGNTIYF.

The chain links TRBV19 to TRBJ2-1, with 7 bases matching TRBD1. V lost 4 bases to trimming and J lost 2 bases; unmatched junction nucleotides: 5. The CDR3 sequence is 15 residues long. CDR1 and CDR2 (germline): LNHDA, SQIVND (reference sequence). CDR3 sequence (DNA): TGTGCCAGTAGTAACAGGGGTTCAGCCTACAATGAGCAGTTCTTC. Translated: CASSNRGSAYNEQFF.

The J gene is TRBJ1-1, the V gene TRBV6-6, with D possibly TRBD1 on 6 matching bases. Germline assignment: CDR1 MNHNY and CDR2 SVGAGI (reference sequence). The CDR3 extends over 14 amino acids. Trimming took off 0 bases at V and 5 bases at J, with 10 bases between the two ends. CDR3 sequence (DNA): TGTGCCAGCAGTTACTCGCGCACAGGGACTGAAGCTTTCTTT. Its protein is CASSYSRTGTEAFF.

The J gene is TRBJ2-2, the V gene TRBV5-6, with 13 bases fitting TRBD2. CDR3 size: 18 residues. Germline lookup yields CDR1 SGHDT and CDR2 YYEEEE. V shed 3 bases, J shed 7 bases, and the junction held 12 bases outside the gene matches. CDR3 in DNA: TGTGCCAGCAGCTCACTCATGACTAGCGGGAGGTTTGGCGGGGAGCTGTTTTTT. The encoded protein is CASSSLMTSGRFGGELFF.

Ten or more counts support this clone. The rearrangement links TRBV11-2 to TRBJ1-2, with D perhaps TRBD1 (5 bases). From germline, CDR1 is SGHAT and CDR2 FQNNGV. Deletions cut 4 bases from V and 4 bases from J, with 13 bases between. The CDR3 is 14 residues long. The CDR3 reads CASSSRGRAYGYTF. The CDR3 DNA reads as TGTGCCAGCAGCTCAAGGGGCAGGGCCTATGGCTACACCTTC.

The V call is TRBV5-4, the J call TRBJ2-1, with 8 bases fitting TRBD2. The junction had 6 bases not matched to a gene; V was cut back by 4 bases and J by 9 bases. The CDR3 sequence is 13 residues long. The germline CDR1 and CDR2 sequences are SGHNT and YYREEE (reference sequence). CDR3 in amino acids: CASSLTSAGEQFF. The CDR3 DNA is TGTGCCAGCAGCCTGACTAGCGCAGGTGAGCAGTTCTTC.

This sequence joins TRBV7-3 and TRBJ2-3, with TRBD2 matching over 9 bases. Germline V lookup: CDR1 SGHTA, CDR2 FQGTGA. J lost 11 bases, V lost 5 bases, and 5 bases had no gene match. The CDR3 totals 12 residues. The CDR3 nucleotides read TGTGCCAGCAGCCCAACTAGCGGGCAGCAGTATTTT. Its protein product is CASSPTSGQQYF.

The chain has TRBV10-2 and TRBJ1-2; 7 bases map to TRBD1. The germline V gene encodes CDR1 WSHSY and CDR2 SAAADI. This CDR3 region has 13 residues. The J segment lost 1 base and the V segment lost 8 bases, leaving 4 bases of the junction unmatched. CDR3 nucleotides: TGCGCCAGCGGGGACAGCTATAACTATGGCTACACCTTC. It yields the protein CASGDSYNYGYTF.

The J gene is TRBJ2-1, the V gene TRBV18; D is perhaps TRBD2 (5 bases). The germline V gene has CDR1 KGHSH and CDR2 LQKENI. V lost 4 bases to trimming and J lost 0 bases, with 10 bases between them. The CDR3 extends over 15 amino acids. Here the CDR3 reads CASSLLGGSYNEQFF. The CDR3 region has the DNA TGTGCCAGCTCACTTCTAGGAGGCTCCTACAATGAGCAGTTCTTC.

This chain links TRBV19 with TRBJ2-2; 14 bases agree with TRBD2. V gave up 3 bases and J gave up 5 bases; unmatched junction bases: 5. Per the germline V gene, CDR1 is LNHDA and CDR2 is SQIVND (reference sequence). The CDR3 totals 17 residues. This CDR3 reads CASSILRLAGGTGELFF. DNA of the CDR3: TGTGCCAGTAGTATTCTCCGACTAGCGGGAGGGACCGGGGAGCTGTTTTTT. Drawing the rest from reference TRBV19 and TRBJ2-2, the complete variable domain is DGGITQSPKYLFRKEGQNVTLSCEQNLNHDAMYWYRQDPGQGLRLIYYSQIVNDFQKGDIAEGYSVSREKKESFPLTVTSAQKNPTAFYLCASSILRLAGGTGELFFGEGSRLTVL.

This clone came up a few times. The rearrangement links TRBV21-1 to TRBJ1-5; TRBD1 is the table's D call, not checked against the DNA. TRBV21-1 counts as a pseudogene. The CDR3 is 20 amino acids. The CDR3 nucleotides read TGTGCCAGCAGCAACTTCGAACCGGGACAGGGGAGAGAAAGCAATCAGCCCCAGCATTTT. It translates to CASSNFEPGQGRESNQPQHF.

The genes are TRBV18 and TRBJ1-3; D might be TRBD1 (5 bases). V was clipped by 3 bases and J by 3 bases, with 15 bases between them. The germline V gene encodes CDR1 KGHSH and CDR2 LQKENI. CDR3 length equals 16 residues. In nucleotides, the CDR3 is TGTGCCAGCTCACCTTCGCCCGACGGGGGTGGAAACACCATATATTTT. As protein: CASSPSPDGGGNTIYF.

V usage is TRBV4-1 and J usage is TRBJ1-3, with D possibly being TRBD1 (6 bases). This CDR3 contains 16 residues. Trimming shortened V by 0 bases and J by 2 bases, and 11 bases separated the two germline ends. CDR1 and CDR2 from the germline V gene are MGHRA and YSYEKL. The CDR3 loop is CASSQEYRETGNTIYF. The CDR3 nucleotides read TGCGCCAGCAGCCAAGAGTACAGGGAGACTGGAAACACCATATATTTT.

The chain joins TRBV6-6 to TRBJ2-7, with D tentatively TRBD1 (6 bases). Trimming left V 0 bases short and J 3 bases short, with 12 bases between. The CDR3 runs to 15 residues. Germline values: CDR1 MNHNY, CDR2 SVGAGI (reference sequence). CDR3 nucleotide sequence: TGTGCCAGCAGTTACTCCGGGACACAGATCTACGAGCAGTACTTC. Translated: CASSYSGTQIYEQYF.

This sequence joins TRBV3-1 (or the pseudogene TRBV3-2) and TRBJ2-2; no definite D call. The V gene's germline CDR1 is LGHDT and CDR2 YNNKEL (reference sequence). The V and J ends lost 4 bases and 7 bases respectively, with 4 bases between them. The CDR3 has 11 amino acids. The CDR3 region has the DNA TGTGCCAGCAGCCTCTTCGGGGAGCTGTTTTTT. Translating gives CASSLFGELFF.